This TCR beta chain was sequenced in a study of T cell responses to AZD1222 COVID-19 vaccine. Broader study findings: In a largely white British group with more females than males, clonal diversity was possibly underestimated. The study sampled repertoires only after the peak T cell response. AZD1222 recipients seropositive at baseline numbered only 5 or 6. Spike-spanning, vaccine-associated CD4 TCRs were dominant at 160-218 and 743-854.

Profiling relied on immunoSEQ multiplex PCR, and the TCRdb table lists in-frame clones only, not all of them. The data show 120,000 to 150,000 clones, about 91% seen once. This clone showed up just once. The antigen remains undetermined. The germline gives CDR1 SGHRS, CDR2 YFSETQ. With 3 bases removed from V and 0 bases from J, the gap between germline ends came to 9 bases. This CDR3 spans 15 amino acids. This specimen consisted of peripheral blood, obtained on day 0 of AZD1222 vaccination. This sequence originates from an adult in good health. The V call is TRBV5-1, the J call TRBJ1-4; no clear D gene. The CDR3 sequence: CASSSGLATNEKLFF. For the CDR3, the DNA is TGCGCCAGCAGCTCTGGACTCGCAACTAATGAAAAACTGTTTTTT.